This TCR beta chain was identified during a study of blood T cell repertoires in COVID-19. As for the study in general: Recovery meant two consecutive negative NP/OP PCR tests, professional clearance, or resolved symptoms. Samples of COVID-19 (acute and convalescent) were obtained from the United States, Italy and Spain.

Original processing methods: Reference gene primer amplification yielded estimated nucleated cell counts. Data came from immunoSEQ multiplex PCR; TCRdb stores just in-frame clones and leaves some out. V and J calls plus clone size are reproduced from that table; the DNA served to infer D and trimming. The top ten hold over 15% of the sample, which has about 170,000 clones, around 80% seen once. Trimming cost V 2 bases and J 2 bases, with 11 bases left between them. CDR3 length: 14 residues. Germline-derived CDR1 and CDR2 are SGHNT and YYREEE (reference sequence). The clonotype comes from a woman between 65 and 79 years old in a cohort exposed to, infected with or recovered from COVID-19 (not recorded which). Sequencing was carried out using PBMCs or T cells enriched from blood (not recorded which). This sequence joins TRBV5-4 and TRBJ2-7; TRBD1 is a possible D gene (6 bases). CDR3 protein: CASSLLTGPYEQYF. The CDR3 DNA is TGTGCCAGCAGCTTACTGACAGGCCCCTACGAGCAGTACTTC.